The source of this TCR beta chain is a study of blood T cell repertoires in COVID-19. Clones were read by immunoSEQ multiplex PCR, and TCRdb kept only the in-frame ones, dropping some. The table includes 300,000 to 400,000 clones, 90% to 95% detected once. Sequenced material: peripheral blood. The clonotype originates from a woman younger than 35 who had recovered from COVID-19.

The CDR3 DNA follows: TGTGCCAGCAGCTTTTCTGGACTAGCGGGGCAGAGCTCCTACAATGAGCAGTTCTTC. This codes for CASSFSGLAGQSSYNEQFF. The gene calls are TRBV7-2 and TRBJ2-1; 12 nucleotides line up with TRBD2. This CDR3 is built from 19 residues. From germline, CDR1 is SGHTA and CDR2 FQGNSA. V was pared by 3 bases and J by 0 bases, with 9 bases of the junction left unmatched. Variable domain in full (rest from reference TRBV7-2 and TRBJ2-1): GAGVSQSPSNKVTEKGKDVELRCDPISGHTALYWYRQSLGQGLEFLIYFQGNSAPDKSGLPSDRFSAERTGGSVSTLTIQRTQQEDSAVYLCASSFSGLAGQSSYNEQFFGPGTRLTVL.